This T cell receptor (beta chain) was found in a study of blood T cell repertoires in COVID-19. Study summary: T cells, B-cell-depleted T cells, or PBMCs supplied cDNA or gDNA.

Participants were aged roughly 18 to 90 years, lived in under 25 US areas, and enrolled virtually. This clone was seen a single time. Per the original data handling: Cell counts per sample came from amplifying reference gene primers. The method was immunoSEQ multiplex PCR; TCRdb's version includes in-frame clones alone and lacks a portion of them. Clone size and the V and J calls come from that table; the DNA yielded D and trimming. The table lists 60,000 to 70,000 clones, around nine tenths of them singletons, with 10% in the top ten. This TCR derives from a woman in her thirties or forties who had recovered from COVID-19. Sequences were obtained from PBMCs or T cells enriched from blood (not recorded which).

DNA for the CDR3: TGCGCCAGCAGCTTGAGTACAGGGGCGAACACTGAAGCTTTCTTT. It translates to CASSLSTGANTEAFF. The V gene is TRBV5-1, the J gene TRBJ1-1; 7 bases map to TRBD1. This CDR3 has 15 residues. The germline CDR1 and CDR2 sequences are SGHRS and YFSETQ. Unmatched junction bases numbered 4, after V lost 1 base and J lost 1 base.